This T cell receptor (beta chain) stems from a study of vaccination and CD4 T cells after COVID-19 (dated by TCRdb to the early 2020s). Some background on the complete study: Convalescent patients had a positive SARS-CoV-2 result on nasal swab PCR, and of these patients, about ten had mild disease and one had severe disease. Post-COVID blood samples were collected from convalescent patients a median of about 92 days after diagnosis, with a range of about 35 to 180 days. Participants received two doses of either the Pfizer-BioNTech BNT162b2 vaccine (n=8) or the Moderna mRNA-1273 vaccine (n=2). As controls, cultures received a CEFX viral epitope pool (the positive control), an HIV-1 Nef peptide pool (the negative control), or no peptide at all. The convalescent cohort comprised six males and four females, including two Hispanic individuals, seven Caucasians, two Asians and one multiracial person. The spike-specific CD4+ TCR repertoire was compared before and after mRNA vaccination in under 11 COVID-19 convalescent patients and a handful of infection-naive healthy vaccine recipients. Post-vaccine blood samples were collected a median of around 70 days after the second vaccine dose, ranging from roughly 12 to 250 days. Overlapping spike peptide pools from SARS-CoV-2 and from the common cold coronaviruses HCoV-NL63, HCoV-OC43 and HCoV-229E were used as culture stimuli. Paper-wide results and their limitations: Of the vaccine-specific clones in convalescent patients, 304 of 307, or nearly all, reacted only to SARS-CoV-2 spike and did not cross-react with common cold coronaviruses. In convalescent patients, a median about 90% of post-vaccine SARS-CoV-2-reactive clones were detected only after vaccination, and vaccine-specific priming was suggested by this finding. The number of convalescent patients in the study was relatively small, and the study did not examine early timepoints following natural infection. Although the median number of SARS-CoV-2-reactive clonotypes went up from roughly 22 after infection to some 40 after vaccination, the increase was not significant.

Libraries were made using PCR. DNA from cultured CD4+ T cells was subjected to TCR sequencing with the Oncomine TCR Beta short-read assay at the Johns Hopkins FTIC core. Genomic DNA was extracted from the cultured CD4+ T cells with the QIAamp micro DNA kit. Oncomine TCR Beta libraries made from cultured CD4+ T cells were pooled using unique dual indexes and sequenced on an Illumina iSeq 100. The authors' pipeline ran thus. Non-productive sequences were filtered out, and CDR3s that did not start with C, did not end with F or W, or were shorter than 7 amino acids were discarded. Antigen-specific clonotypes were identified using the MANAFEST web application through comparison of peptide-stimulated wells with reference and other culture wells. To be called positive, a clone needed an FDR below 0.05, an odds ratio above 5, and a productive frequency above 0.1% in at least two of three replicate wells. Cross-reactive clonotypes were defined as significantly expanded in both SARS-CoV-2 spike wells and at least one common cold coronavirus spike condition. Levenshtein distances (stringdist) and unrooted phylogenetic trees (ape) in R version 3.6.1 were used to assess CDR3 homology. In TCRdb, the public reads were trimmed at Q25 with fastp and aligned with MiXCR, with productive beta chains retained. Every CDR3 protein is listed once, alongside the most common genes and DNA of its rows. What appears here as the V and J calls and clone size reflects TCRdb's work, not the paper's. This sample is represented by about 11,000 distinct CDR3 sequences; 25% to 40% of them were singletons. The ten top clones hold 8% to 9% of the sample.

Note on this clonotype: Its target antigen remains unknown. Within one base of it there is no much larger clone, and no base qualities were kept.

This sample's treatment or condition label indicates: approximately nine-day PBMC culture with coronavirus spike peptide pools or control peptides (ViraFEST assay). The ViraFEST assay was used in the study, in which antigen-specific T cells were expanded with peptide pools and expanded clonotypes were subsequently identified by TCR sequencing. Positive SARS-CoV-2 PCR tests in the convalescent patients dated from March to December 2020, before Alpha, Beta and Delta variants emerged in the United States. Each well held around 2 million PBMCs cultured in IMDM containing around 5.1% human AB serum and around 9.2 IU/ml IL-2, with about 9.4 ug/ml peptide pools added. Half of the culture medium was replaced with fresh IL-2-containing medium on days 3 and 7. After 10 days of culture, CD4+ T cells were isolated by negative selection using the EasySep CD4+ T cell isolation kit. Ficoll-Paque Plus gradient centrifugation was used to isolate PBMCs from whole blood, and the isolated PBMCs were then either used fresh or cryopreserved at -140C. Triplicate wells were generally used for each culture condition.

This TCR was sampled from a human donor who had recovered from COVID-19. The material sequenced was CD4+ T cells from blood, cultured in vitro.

The sequenced DNA is TGTGCCAGCAGCTTAGATAATACAGAATACGAGCAGTACTTC. This codes for CASSLDNTEYEQYF. The chain is encoded by TRBV11-3 joined to TRBJ2-7; there is no confident call for the D gene. V gives up 0 bases and J gives up 4 bases, and the segment between their germline ends measures 10 bases. CDR1 and CDR2 are read off the germline V gene as SGHNT and YENEEA. The CDR3 runs 14 residues from the cysteine to the phenylalanine. Kept here is only the CDR3 DNA, which spans 42 bases and is read in frame from base 1. The reference TRBV11-3 and TRBJ2-7 proteins fill in what lies around the CDR3, so the full variable domain reads EAGVVQSPRYKIIEKKQPVAFWCNPISGHNTLYWYLQNLGQGPELLIRYENEEAVDDSQLPKDRFSAERLKGVDSTLKIQPAELGDSAVYLCASSLDNTEYEQYFGPGTRLTVT.